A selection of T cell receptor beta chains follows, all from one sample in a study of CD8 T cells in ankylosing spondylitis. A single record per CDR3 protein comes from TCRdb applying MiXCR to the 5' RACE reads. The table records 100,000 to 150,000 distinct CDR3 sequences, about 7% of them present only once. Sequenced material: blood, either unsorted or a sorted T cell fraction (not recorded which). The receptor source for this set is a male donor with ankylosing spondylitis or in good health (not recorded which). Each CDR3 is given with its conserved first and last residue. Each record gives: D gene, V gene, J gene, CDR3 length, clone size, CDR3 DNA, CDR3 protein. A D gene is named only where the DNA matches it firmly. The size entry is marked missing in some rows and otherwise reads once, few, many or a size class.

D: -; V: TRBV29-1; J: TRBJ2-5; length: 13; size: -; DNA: TGCAGCGTTGGTCAGGGGGGGGCAGAGACCCAGTACTTC; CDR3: CSVGQGGAETQYF
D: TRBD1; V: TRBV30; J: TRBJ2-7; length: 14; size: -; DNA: TGTGCCTGGAGTGTACGAGACAGGGACGTGGAGCAGTACTTC; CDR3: CAWSVRDRDVEQYF
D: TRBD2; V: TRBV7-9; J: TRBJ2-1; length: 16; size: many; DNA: TGTGCCAGCAGCTTAGCGCCTAGCGGGAGGGTGAATGAGCAGTTCTTC; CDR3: CASSLAPSGRVNEQFF
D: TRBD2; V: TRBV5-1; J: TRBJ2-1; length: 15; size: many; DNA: TGCGCCAGCAGCTTGCTCGTACTAGCGGACAATGAGCAGTTCTTC; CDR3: CASSLLVLADNEQFF
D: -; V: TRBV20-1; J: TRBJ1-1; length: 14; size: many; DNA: TGCAGTGCTAGCGATCAGGGCAGGAACACTGAAGCTTTCTTT; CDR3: CSASDQGRNTEAFF
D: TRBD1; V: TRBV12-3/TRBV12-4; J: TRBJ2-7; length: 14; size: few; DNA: TGTGCCAGCAGTTTAGCCGCGACAGGGGGCGAGCAGTACTTC; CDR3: CASSLAATGGEQYF
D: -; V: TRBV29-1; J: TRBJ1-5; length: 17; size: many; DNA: TGCAGCGTTGCCGGTGTTGGGACCGCTGGGGGCTATCAGCCCCAGCATTTT; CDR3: CSVAGVGTAGGYQPQHF
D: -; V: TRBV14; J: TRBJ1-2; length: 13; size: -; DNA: TGTGCCAGCAGCCGTCTCCACCTAGGCGGCTACACCTTC; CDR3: CASSRLHLGGYTF
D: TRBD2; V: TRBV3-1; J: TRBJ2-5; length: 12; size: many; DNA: TGTGCCAGCAGCTGGACTAGCGGGACCCAGTACTTC; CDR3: CASSWTSGTQYF
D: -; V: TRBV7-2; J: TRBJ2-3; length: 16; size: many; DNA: TGTGCCAGCAGCTTAGACCAAGGGGAGAGCACAGATACGCAGTATTTT; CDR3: CASSLDQGESTDTQYF
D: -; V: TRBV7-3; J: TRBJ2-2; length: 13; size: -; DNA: TGTGCCAGCAGCTTATCGGGAGCCGGGGAGCTGTTTTTT; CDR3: CASSLSGAGELFF
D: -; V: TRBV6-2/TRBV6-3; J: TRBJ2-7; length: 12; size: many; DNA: TGTGCCAGCAGTTACGACCACTCCGAGCAGTACTTC; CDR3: CASSYDHSEQYF
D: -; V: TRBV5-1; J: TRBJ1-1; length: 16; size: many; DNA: TGCGCCAGCAGCTCCAGCCGACTCCAGGTGGACACTGAAGCTTTCTTT; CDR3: CASSSSRLQVDTEAFF
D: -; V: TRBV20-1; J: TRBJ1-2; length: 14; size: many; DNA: TGCAGTGCTAGTTCCAGGGCCTCCCCCTATGGCTACACCTTC; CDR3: CSASSRASPYGYTF
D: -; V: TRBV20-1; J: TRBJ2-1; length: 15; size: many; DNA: TGCAGTGCTACCCCGGAGGGGAGGATCTACAATGAGCAGTTCTTC; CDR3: CSATPEGRIYNEQFF
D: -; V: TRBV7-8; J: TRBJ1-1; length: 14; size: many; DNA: TGTGCCAGCAGCCTGGGAGGGGTGGGGACTGAAGCTTTCTTT; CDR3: CASSLGGVGTEAFF
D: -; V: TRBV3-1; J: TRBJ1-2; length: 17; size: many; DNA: TGTGCCAGCAGCCAAGATCGTTTTCCCGGAAGTAACTATGGCTACACCTTC; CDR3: CASSQDRFPGSNYGYTF
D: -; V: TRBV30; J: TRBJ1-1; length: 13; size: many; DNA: TGTGCCTGGAGCCGGGGTCTGAACACTGAAGCTTTCTTT; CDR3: CAWSRGLNTEAFF
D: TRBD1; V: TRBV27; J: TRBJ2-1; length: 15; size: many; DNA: TGTGCCAGCAGCCTAAGGGACAGGGAAAGTAATGAGCAGTTCTTC; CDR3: CASSLRDRESNEQFF
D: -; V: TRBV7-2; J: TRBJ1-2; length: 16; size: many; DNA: TGTGCCAGCAGCTTAGACAGCAAGGGGAGAAACTATGGCTACACCTTC; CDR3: CASSLDSKGRNYGYTF
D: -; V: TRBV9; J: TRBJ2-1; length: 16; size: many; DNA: TGTGCCAGCAGCGCACCGGGACGGAGCTCCTACAATGAGCAGTTCTTC; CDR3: CASSAPGRSSYNEQFF
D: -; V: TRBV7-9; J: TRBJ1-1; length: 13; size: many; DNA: TGTGCCAGCAGCGGGGCAGGGGCCGCTGAAGCTTTCTTT; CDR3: CASSGAGAAEAFF
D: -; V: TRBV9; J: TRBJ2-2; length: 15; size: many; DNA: TGTGCCAGCAGCGTTAGCGTCGTAAACACCGGGGAGCTGTTTTTT; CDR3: CASSVSVVNTGELFF
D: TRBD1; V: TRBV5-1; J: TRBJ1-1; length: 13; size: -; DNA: TGCGCCAGCCAGGGGGGGCTTGGCACTGAAGCTTTCTTT; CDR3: CASQGGLGTEAFF
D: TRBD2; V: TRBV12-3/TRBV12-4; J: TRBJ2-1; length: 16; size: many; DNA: TGTGCCAGCAGTTTGAATAGCGGGAGTAGATTCTCGGAGCAGTTCTTC; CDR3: CASSLNSGSRFSEQFF
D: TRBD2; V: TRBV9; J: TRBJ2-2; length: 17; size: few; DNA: TGTGCCAGCAGCGTAGCTTCCCGGACTAGCGGGACCGGGGAGCTGTTTTTT; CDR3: CASSVASRTSGTGELFF
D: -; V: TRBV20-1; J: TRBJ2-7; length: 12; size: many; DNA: TGCAGTGCTAGGGTGGGTGACTACGAGCAGTACTTC; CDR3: CSARVGDYEQYF
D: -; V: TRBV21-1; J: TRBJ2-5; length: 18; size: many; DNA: TGTGCCAGGAAGCGCGTCTCGGCAAATAGTGGCCTCGGAGAGACCCAGTACTTC; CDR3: CARKRVSANSGLGETQYF
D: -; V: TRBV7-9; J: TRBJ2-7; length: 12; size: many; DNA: TGTGCCAGCAGCTTGACATCGAGGGAGCAGTACTTC; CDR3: CASSLTSREQYF
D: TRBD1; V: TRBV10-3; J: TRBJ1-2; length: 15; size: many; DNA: TGTGCCATCAGGGGACAGGGGGGTGCTAACTATGGCTACACCTTC; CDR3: CAIRGQGGANYGYTF
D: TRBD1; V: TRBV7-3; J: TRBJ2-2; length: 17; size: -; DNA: TGTGCCAGCAGCCGGGGACAGGAAAACGCGAACACCGGGGAGCTGTTTTTT; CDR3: CASSRGQENANTGELFF
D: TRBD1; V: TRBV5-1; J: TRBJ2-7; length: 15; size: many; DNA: TGCGCCAGCAGCATGGACAGGGCCAACTCCTACGAGCAGTACTTC; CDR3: CASSMDRANSYEQYF
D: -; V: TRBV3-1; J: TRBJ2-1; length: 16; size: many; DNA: TGTGCCAGCAGCCAAGAGGGGGGCCCTAACTACAATGAGCAGTTCTTC; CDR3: CASSQEGGPNYNEQFF
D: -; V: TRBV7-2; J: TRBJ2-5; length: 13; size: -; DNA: TGTGCCAGCAGCATTGAGATCCAAGAGACCCAGTACTTC; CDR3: CASSIEIQETQYF
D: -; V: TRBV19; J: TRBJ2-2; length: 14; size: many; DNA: TGTGCCAGTACCCAGTTTGCCATCGCCGGGGAGCTGTTTTTT; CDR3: CASTQFAIAGELFF
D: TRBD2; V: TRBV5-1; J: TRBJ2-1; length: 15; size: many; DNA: TGCGCCAGCAGCTTGGTCGGGGGGGCTGGCTATGAGCAGTTCTTC; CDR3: CASSLVGGAGYEQFF
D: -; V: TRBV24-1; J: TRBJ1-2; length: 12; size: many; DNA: TGTGCCACCAGTCCAGGAGACTATGGCTACACCTTC; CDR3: CATSPGDYGYTF
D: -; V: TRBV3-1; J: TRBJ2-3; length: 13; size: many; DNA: TGTGCCAGCAGCCGTAGACCCGACGATACGCAGTATTTT; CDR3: CASSRRPDDTQYF
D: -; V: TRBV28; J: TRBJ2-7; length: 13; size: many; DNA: TGTGCCAGTACCGACGGGCACCTCTACGAGCAGTACTTC; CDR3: CASTDGHLYEQYF
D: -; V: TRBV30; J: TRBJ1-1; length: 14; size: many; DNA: TGTGCCTGGGAGAGGACAGCCCTAAACGCTGAAGCTTTCTTT; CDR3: CAWERTALNAEAFF
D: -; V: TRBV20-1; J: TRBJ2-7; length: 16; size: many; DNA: TGCAGTGCTGGACGGGACACCAGGCCGAGCTCCTACGAGCAGTACTTC; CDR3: CSAGRDTRPSSYEQYF
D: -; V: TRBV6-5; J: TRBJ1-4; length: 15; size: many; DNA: TGTGCCAGCAGTTACTCTTCCGGCTTTAATGAAAAACTGTTTTTT; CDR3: CASSYSSGFNEKLFF
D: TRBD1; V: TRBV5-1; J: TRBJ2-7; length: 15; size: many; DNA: TGCGCCAGCAGCTTAACCGGGACAGGGAACTACGAGCAGTACTTC; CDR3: CASSLTGTGNYEQYF
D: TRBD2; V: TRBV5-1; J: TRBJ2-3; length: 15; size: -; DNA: TGCGCCAGCAGCTTGATTCGGGGGGGGACAGATACGCAGTATTTT; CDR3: CASSLIRGGTDTQYF
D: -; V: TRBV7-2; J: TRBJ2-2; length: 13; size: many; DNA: TGTGCCAGCAGCCTCAGCAGGACCGGGGAGCTGTTTTTT; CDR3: CASSLSRTGELFF
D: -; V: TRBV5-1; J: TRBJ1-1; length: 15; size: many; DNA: TGCGCCAGCAGCGCCCGGGACGGCCCGTACACTGAAGCTTTCTTT; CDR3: CASSARDGPYTEAFF
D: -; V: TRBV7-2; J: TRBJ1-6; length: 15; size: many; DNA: TGTGCCAGCAGCGCCCTCGGGGGGCAAAATTCACCCCTCCACTTT; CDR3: CASSALGGQNSPLHF
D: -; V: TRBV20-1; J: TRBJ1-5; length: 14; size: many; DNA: TGCAGTGCTAGAAAAGTTTATAGCAATCAGCCCCAGCATTTT; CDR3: CSARKVYSNQPQHF
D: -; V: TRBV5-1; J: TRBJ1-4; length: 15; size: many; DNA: TGCGCCAGCAGCCTTTCGGCTGCAACTAATGAAAAACTGTTTTTT; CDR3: CASSLSAATNEKLFF
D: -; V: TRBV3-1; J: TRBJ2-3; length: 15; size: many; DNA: TGTGCCAGCAGCCACCCCAAACAATTGTACGATACGCAGTATTTT; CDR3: CASSHPKQLYDTQYF
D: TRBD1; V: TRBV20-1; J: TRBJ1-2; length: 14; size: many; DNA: TGCAGTGCCGACCGGGACAGGGGAAAAGACGGCTACACCTTC; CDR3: CSADRDRGKDGYTF
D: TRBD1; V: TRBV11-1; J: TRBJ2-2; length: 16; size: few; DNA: TGTGCCAGCAGCCGAGGACAGGGAAAAAGCACCGGGGAGCTGTTTTTT; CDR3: CASSRGQGKSTGELFF
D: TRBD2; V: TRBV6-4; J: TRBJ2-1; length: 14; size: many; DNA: TGTGCCAGCAGTGTCAGCGGGGCCTACAATGAGCAGTTCTTC; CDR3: CASSVSGAYNEQFF
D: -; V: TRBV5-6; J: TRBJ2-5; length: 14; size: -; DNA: TGTGCCAGCAGCTTGGCAGGGGCCGGGGAGACCCAGTACTTC; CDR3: CASSLAGAGETQYF
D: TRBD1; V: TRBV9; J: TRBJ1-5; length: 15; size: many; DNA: TGTGCCAGCAGCCCGACAGGGGATAGCAATCAGCCCCAGCATTTT; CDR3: CASSPTGDSNQPQHF